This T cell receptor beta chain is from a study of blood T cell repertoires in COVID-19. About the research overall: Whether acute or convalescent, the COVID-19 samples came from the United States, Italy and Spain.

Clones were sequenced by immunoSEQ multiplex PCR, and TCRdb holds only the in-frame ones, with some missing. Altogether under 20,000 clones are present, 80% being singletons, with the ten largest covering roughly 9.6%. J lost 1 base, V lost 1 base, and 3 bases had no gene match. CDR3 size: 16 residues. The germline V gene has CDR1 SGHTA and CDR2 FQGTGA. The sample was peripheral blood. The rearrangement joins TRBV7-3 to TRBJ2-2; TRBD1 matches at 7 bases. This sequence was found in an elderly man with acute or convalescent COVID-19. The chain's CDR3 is CASSLKRTGNTGELFF. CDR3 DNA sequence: TGTGCCAGCAGCTTAAAAAGGACAGGGAACACCGGGGAGCTGTTTTTT.